Presented here are 2 T cell receptor beta chains from one specimen sequenced in a study of monozygotic twins with inflammatory bowel disease. From its re-call of the 5' RACE reads, TCRdb lists each CDR3 protein once, without DNA. The sample table sets out around 380,000 distinct CDR3 sequences. Sequenced sample: blood. These receptors all come from a human donor with ulcerative colitis or Crohn's disease, or a healthy co-twin of an affected twin (not recorded which).

The genes are TRBV6-5 and TRBJ1-3; the TRBD1 assignment by TCRdb is unverifiable without DNA. Per the germline V gene, CDR1 is MNHEY and CDR2 is SVGAGI. The CDR3 has 17 residues. The CDR3: CASSYQRGQGTGNTIYF.

This chain connects TRBV4-3 to TRBJ1-1; without DNA, the TCRdb call of TRBD1 cannot be checked. Germline V gene lookup returns CDR1 LGHNA and CDR2 YSLEER. CDR3 length: 16 residues. The CDR3 loop reads CASSQGKGGVDAEAFF.